The clone carrying this T cell receptor (beta chain) was observed a few times. Its matching antigen is unknown. The data stem from a study of T cells in tumors after PD-1 blockade. Across the study: A subset received ongoing vismodegib 150 mg daily alongside anti-PD-1 therapy. Peripheral blood samples averaged around 33,000 unique clonotypes and roughly 110,000 templates.

This CDR3 is built from 13 residues. V lost 2 bases and J 6 bases, leaving 11 bases between the germline ends. Germline V lookup: CDR1 GTSNPN, CDR2 SVGIG (reference sequence). Data came from immunoSEQ multiplex PCR; TCRdb stores just in-frame clones and leaves some out. The sample records approximately 47,000 clones, about 85% being singletons. Findings of the study overall: Blood contained about 38% of the tumor's TCR clonotypes.

The chain joins TRBV30 to TRBJ2-1; the D is unclear. This TCR came from a human donor with basal cell carcinoma. Here the sequenced sample was PBMCs, taken before anti-PD-1 treatment. The CDR3: CAWSLPPINEQFF. The CDR3, as DNA: TGTGCCTGGAGTCTTCCTCCGATCAATGAGCAGTTCTTC.